This T cell receptor (beta chain) is from a study of T cells after yellow fever vaccination (dated by TCRdb to between 2018 and 2021). About the full investigation: The SMART-Seq v4 Ultra Low Input RNA kit was used to prepare libraries from fractions with low cell numbers. Bulk TCR alpha and beta repertoires were sequenced longitudinally to track T-cell clones before and after primary and booster YFV17D yellow fever vaccination. Two healthy male donors made up the cohort, one aged 18 to 30 years and the other aged 30 to 40 years. Blood was drawn at multiple timepoints before and after primary and secondary immunization, with bulk PBMC replicates and cell subsets isolated.

The full study reports these points: Computational filtering was needed because FACS-sorted repertoires could contain abundant contaminating clonotypes from the bulk population. Only a couple of donors were included in the study, so the extent to which the findings can be generalized is limited. A small fraction of clonotypes showed up in both the CD4 and CD8 compartments, probably as a result of convergent recombination. Most clones expanded after primary vaccination (around 97% of CD4 and 88% of CD8) were re-detected after the booster, suggesting that broad memory maintenance occurred. The secondary T-cell response was found to be weaker but faster than the primary response, with a peak reached on day 5 rather than on day 15.

This clonotype was observed a handful of times. Its antigen remains unidentified. Base qualities are missing; no much larger clone stands one base away. TCR cDNA was synthesized by 5'RACE template switching, through which a universal primer site and unique molecular identifiers were introduced. Priming of cDNA synthesis was performed from both the TCR alpha and TCR beta constant segments. Libraries were amplified in two PCR steps, with sample barcodes and sequencing adapters added in the second step. Sequencing of libraries was performed on Illumina HiSeq 2500 (2x100 bp) or NovaSeq (2x150 bp). The source study handled its data this way. Reads were demultiplexed and collapsed into UMI consensus sequences with MIGEC, and V(D)J alignment was performed with MiXCR. Clonotypes responding to the vaccine were identified with edgeR on replicate PBMC samples, with the criteria of FDR below 0.01 and a log2 fold change above 5 up to day 15. Bulk clonotypes were assigned CD4 or CD8 identity according to which sequenced CD4 or CD8 repertoire held them at higher abundance. In-frame beta chains were kept once TCRdb had trimmed the public reads at Q25 with fastp and called clones with MiXCR. Every CDR3 protein is listed once, alongside the most common genes and DNA of its rows. The V and J calls, along with clone size, are taken from TCRdb and not from the paper's own processing. In all, the sample holds 620,000 or so distinct CDR3 sequences, and around an eighth of those were seen once. The ten largest clones capture about 15% of the sample.

This specimen's treatment or condition label, per the study, means: live attenuated yellow fever vaccine strain. At each blood-draw timepoint, two biological replicates of bulk PBMCs were collected. PBMCs were isolated from peripheral blood using a standard Ficoll-Paque protocol. RNA was extracted with TriZol from bulk PBMCs, CD4 and CD8 fractions, and dextramer-positive and dextramer-negative fractions. The sequences come from PBMCs, collected on the day of the yellow fever booster vaccination. The origin of this receptor is a man aged 30 to 39 who received the YFV17D yellow fever vaccine.

CDR3 sequence: CASSLYSGTDTQYF. The nucleotide sequence reads TGTGCCAGCAGCTTATATAGCGGCACAGATACGCAGTATTTT. This chain is built from TRBV7-6 and TRBJ2-3; tentative D gene TRBD2, with 5 bases matching. The CDR3 has 14 amino acids, counting the end cysteine and phenylalanine. Just the 42-base CDR3 DNA is kept, in frame starting at base 1. As encoded in the germline V gene, CDR1 is SGHVS while CDR2 is FNYEAQ. Cut back by 2 bases and 1 base, the V and J ends lie 7 bases apart.